This T cell receptor (beta chain) was identified in a study of T-cell memory formation after mild COVID-19. General study results and limits: There was a balanced CD4/CD8 profile in clones contracting day 15 to 85, and later expanders leaned CD4+. Second-wave clones that peaked on day 37 lacked confirmed SARS-CoV-2 specificity.

This clonotype was seen more than once but under ten times. What it binds is not known. At one boundary the junction diverges from the germline segment, which might be a read error. CDR1 and CDR2 from the germline V gene are SGHDN and FVKESK. The length of the CDR3 is 10 residues. Each CDR3 protein is one row after TCRdb ran MiXCR on the 5' RACE reads. The sample holds some 320,000 distinct CDR3 sequences, about 13% seen once. The V gene is TRBV14, the J gene TRBJ1-3; D unclear. Sequencing was performed on PBMCs or a T cell subset sorted from them (not recorded which). The sequence was collected from a man aged 18-30 years who had mild COVID-19 (a few samples of this study predate the infection). Cell type and time point are not known. DNA for the CDR3: TGTGCCAGCAGCCCGGCGGAGTTCACTTTT. As protein: CASSPAEFTF.